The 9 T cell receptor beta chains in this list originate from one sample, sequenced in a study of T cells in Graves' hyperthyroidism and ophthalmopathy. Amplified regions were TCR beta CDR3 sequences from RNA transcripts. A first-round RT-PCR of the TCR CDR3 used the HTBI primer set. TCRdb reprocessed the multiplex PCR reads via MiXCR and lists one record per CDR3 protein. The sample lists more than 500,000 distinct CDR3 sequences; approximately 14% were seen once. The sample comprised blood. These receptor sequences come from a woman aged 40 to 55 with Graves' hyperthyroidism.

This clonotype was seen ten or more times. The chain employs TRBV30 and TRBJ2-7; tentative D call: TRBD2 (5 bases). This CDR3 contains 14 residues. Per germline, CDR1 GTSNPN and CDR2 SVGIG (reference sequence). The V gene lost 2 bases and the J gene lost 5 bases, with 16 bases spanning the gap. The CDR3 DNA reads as TGTGCCTGGAGTACCTCCCGGGGTTCCAACGAGCAGTACTTC. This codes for CAWSTSRGSNEQYF.

In DNA form, the CDR3 reads TGTGCCAGTAGTCCGCGACTAGCCGGGCGAGGCACAGATACGCAGTATTTT. It yields the protein CASSPRLAGRGTDTQYF. This chain links TRBV19 with TRBJ2-3, with 7 bases fitting TRBD2. Germline CDR1 LNHDA, CDR2 SQIVND (reference sequence). The CDR3 has 17 residues. J lost 1 base, V lost 5 bases, and 12 bases had no gene match.

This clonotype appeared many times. The DNA for the CDR3 is TGCAGTGCTAGACAGTCCCTCTCTGGAAACACCATATATTTT. Translating it yields CSARQSLSGNTIYF. The chain links TRBV20-1 to TRBJ1-3; D unresolved. Germline assignment: CDR1 DFQATT and CDR2 SNEGSKA (reference sequence). This CDR3 has 14 amino acids. V lost 2 bases and J 0 bases, leaving 8 bases between the germline ends.

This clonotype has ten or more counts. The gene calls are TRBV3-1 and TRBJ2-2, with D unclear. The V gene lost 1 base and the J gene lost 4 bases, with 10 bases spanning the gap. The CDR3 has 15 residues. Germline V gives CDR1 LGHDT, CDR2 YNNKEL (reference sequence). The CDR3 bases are TGTGCCAGCAGCCAAGGTGGGCTGAGCACCGGGGAGCTGTTTTTT. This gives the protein CASSQGGLSTGELFF.

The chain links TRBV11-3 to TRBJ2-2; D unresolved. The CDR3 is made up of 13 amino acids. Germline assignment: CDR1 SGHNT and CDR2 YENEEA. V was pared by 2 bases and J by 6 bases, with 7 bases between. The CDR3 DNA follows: TGTGCCAGCAGCTTATGGGATGCCGGGGAGCTGTTTTTT. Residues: CASSLWDAGELFF.

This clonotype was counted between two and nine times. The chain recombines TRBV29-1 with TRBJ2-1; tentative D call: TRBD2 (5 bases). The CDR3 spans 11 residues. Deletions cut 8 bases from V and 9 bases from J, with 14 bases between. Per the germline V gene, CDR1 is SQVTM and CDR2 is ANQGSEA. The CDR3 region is CSPQSGTEQFF. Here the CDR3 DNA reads TGCAGCCCCCAGTCGGGAACTGAGCAGTTCTTC.

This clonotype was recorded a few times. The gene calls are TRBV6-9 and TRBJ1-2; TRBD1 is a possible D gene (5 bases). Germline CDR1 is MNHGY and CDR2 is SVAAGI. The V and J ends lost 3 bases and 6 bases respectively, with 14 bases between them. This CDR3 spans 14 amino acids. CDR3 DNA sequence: TGTGCCAGCAGTTACTACGGCAGGGCAGATGGCTACACCTTC. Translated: CASSYYGRADGYTF.

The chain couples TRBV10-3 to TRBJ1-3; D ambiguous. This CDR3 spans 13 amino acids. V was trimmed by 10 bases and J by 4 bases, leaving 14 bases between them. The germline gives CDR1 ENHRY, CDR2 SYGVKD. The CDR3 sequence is CATQNREGNTIYF. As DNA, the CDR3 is TGTGCCACCCAAAATAGGGAAGGAAACACCATATATTTT.

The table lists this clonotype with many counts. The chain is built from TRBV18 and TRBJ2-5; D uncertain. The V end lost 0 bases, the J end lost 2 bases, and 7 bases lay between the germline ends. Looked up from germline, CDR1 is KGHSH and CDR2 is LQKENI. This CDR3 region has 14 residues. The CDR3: CASSPPWQQETQYF. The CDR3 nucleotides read TGTGCCAGCTCACCACCGTGGCAGCAAGAGACCCAGTACTTC.